This entry lists 21 T cell receptor beta chains sequenced from one sample in a study of T cell changes during pregnancy in multiple sclerosis. Repertoires were generated with immunoSEQ multiplex PCR, while TCRdb's copy carries only in-frame clones and drops some. Here the sample spans about 34,000 clones, about 90% being singletons. The starting material was CD8+ T cells from peripheral blood mononuclear cells, obtained after pregnancy. The receptors shown here come from a female donor with multiple sclerosis, enrolled in a pregnancy study.

V is TRBV13 and J is TRBJ2-1; the D gene is possibly TRBD1 (6 bases). V was cut by 5 bases and J by 9 bases, with 35 bases left in between. The CDR3 loop spans 20 amino acids. The germline V gene encodes CDR1 PRHDT and CDR2 FYEKMQ (reference sequence). The CDR3, as DNA: TGTGCCAGCAGCCCTCCCCAGGGGACCCGCTCTAGGGATCCGCTGGGTGAGCAGTTCTTC. Protein sequence: CASSPPQGTRSRDPLGEQFF.

V usage is TRBV9 and J usage is TRBJ1-1, with D tentatively TRBD1 (6 bases). Trimming left V 3 bases short and J 1 base short, with 13 bases between. Germline V gene data show CDR1 as SGDLS and CDR2 as YYNGEE. The CDR3 covers 15 residues. CDR3 coding DNA: TGTGCCAGCAGCGGAGGACAGACTGCGAACACTGAAGCTTTCTTT. Its translation is CASSGGQTANTEAFF.

The genes are TRBV13 and TRBJ1-6, with D possibly TRBD1 on 5 matching bases. This CDR3 is built from 14 residues. Germline-derived CDR1 and CDR2 are PRHDT and FYEKMQ (reference sequence). Between the trimmed V and J ends, which lost 5 bases and 7 bases, there was a span of 12 bases. Written as DNA, the CDR3 is TGTGCCAGCAGCCAAGGCAGGGCCAATTCACCCCTCCACTTT. Protein sequence: CASSQGRANSPLHF.

This clone was counted a single time. J is TRBJ2-1 and V is TRBV6-5; 7 nucleotides match TRBD1. Trimming took 11 bases from V and 5 from J; bases not matched to a gene: 12. Per germline, CDR1 MNHEY and CDR2 SVGAGI. The CDR3 runs to 14 residues. The CDR3 sequence: CAAKGRGKHNEQFF. The CDR3 region has the DNA TGTGCCGCCAAAGGCAGGGGGAAGCACAATGAGCAGTTCTTC.

The rearrangement links TRBV9 to TRBJ1-2; D perhaps matches TRBD1 (6 bases). The CDR3 contains 15 residues. The V gene lost 4 bases and the J gene lost 6 bases, with 19 bases spanning the gap. Germline V gene lookup returns CDR1 SGDLS and CDR2 YYNGEE. CDR3 DNA: TGTGCCAGCAGCAGTACTCGACGTCCAGGGGATGGCTACACCTTC. Protein sequence: CASSSTRRPGDGYTF.

The rearrangement joins TRBV27 to TRBJ1-5; 11 bases match TRBD1. Germline loops: CDR1 MNHEY, CDR2 SMNVEV (reference sequence). The CDR3 length is 15 residues. V dropped 5 bases and J dropped 6; count of bases not matched to a gene: 6. The CDR3 is CASSGTGGGGQPQHF. In DNA, the CDR3 is TGTGCCAGCAGTGGGACAGGGGGAGGAGGTCAGCCCCAGCATTTT.

The chain joins TRBV7-3 to TRBJ1-1, with no clear D. Germline V gene data show CDR1 as SGHTA and CDR2 as FQGTGA. This CDR3 contains 13 residues. V lost 1 base and J lost 4, with 7 bases in between. The CDR3 sequence is CASSLSRSTEAFF. CDR3 bases: TGTGCCAGCAGCTTAAGTAGGAGCACTGAAGCTTTCTTT.

The chain is built from TRBV9 and TRBJ2-7; perhaps TRBD1 as D (6 bases). The CDR3 contains 15 residues. Germline CDR1 SGDLS, CDR2 YYNGEE. V was cut by 4 bases and J by 2 bases, with 16 bases left in between. CDR3 nucleotides: TGTGCCAGCAGCCCGACAGGAGGTTGGACCTACGAGCAGTACTTC. Its protein product is CASSPTGGWTYEQYF.

The V and J genes are TRBV9 and TRBJ1-1; D is perhaps TRBD1 (5 bases). Per germline, CDR1 SGDLS and CDR2 YYNGEE. The CDR3 covers 15 residues. V was trimmed by 4 bases and J by 1 base, leaving 14 bases between them. CDR3 amino acids: CASSFGASPNTEAFF. CDR3 DNA sequence: TGTGCCAGCAGCTTTGGGGCCTCTCCGAACACTGAAGCTTTCTTT.

This chain joins TRBV15 and TRBJ2-1; maybe TRBD1 (7 bases). V was trimmed by 4 bases and J by 11 bases, leaving 15 bases between them. The CDR3 is 13 residues long. Germline V lookup: CDR1 LNHNV, CDR2 YYDKDF (reference sequence). In nucleotides, the CDR3 is TGTGCCACCAGCACCAGGGGGGCAGGCCAGCAGTTCTTC. Amino acid sequence: CATSTRGAGQQFF.

V usage is TRBV6-1 and J usage is TRBJ2-7; 7 nucleotides match TRBD2. The germline V gene has CDR1 MNHNS and CDR2 SASEGT. After removal of 1 base from V and 3 bases from J, the junction contained 3 bases not matched to a gene. CDR3 length: 14 amino acids. This CDR3 is CASSEGGGSYEQYF. CDR3 DNA sequence: TGTGCCAGCAGTGAAGGGGGGGGGAGCTACGAGCAGTACTTC.

V and J are TRBV2 and TRBJ1-6; a possible D gene is TRBD1 (5 bases). CDR1 SNHLY and CDR2 FYNNEI come from the germline V gene. V lost 1 base to trimming and J lost 7 bases, with 26 bases between them. The CDR3 has 20 residues. This chain's CDR3 is CASSEDLGMGSQGGNSPLHF. The CDR3 DNA reads TGTGCCAGCAGTGAAGACCTTGGGATGGGCTCGCAGGGAGGAAATTCACCCCTCCACTTT.

CDR3 DNA sequence: TGTGCCATCAGGACTAGCGGGGGAGGTTCCTACAATGAGCAGTTCTTC. Residues: CAIRTSGGGSYNEQFF. J is TRBJ2-1 and V is TRBV10-3; 12 bases agree with TRBD2. CDR1 is ENHRY and CDR2 is SYGVKD in the germline V gene. Trimming removed 6 bases from V and 1 base from J; junction bases left unmatched: 4. This CDR3 has 16 amino acids.

The chain couples TRBV6-5 to TRBJ1-2, with 9 bases matching TRBD1. The CDR3 loop spans 16 amino acids. Germline V gene data show CDR1 as MNHEY and CDR2 as SVGAGI. With V trimmed by 4 bases and J by 0 bases, 6 bases remained unmatched. The CDR3 region is CASSSGTGLTNYGYTF. In DNA form, the CDR3 reads TGTGCCAGCAGTTCCGGGACAGGGCTCACTAACTATGGCTACACCTTC.

The chain couples TRBV5-1 to TRBJ2-5; no clear D. The CDR3 totals 11 residues. Trimming shortened V by 2 bases and J by 5 bases, and 4 bases separated the two germline ends. Germline V lookup: CDR1 SGHRS, CDR2 YFSETQ. The CDR3 region is CASSFGETQYF. The CDR3 DNA follows: TGCGCCAGCAGCTTCGGGGAGACCCAGTACTTC. The variable domain in full, completed from reference TRBV5-1 and TRBJ2-5, reads KAGVTQTPRYLIKTRGQQVTLSCSPISGHRSVSWYQQTPGQGLQFLFEYFSETQRNKGNFPGRFSGRQFSNSRSEMNVSTLELGDSALYLCASSFGETQYFGPGTRLLVL.

The DNA for the CDR3 is TGTGCCAGCAGCGCCGGGACAGAGGCCCCGCAGTTCTTC. Protein: CASSAGTEAPQFF. This sequence joins TRBV6-4 and TRBJ2-1, with 7 bases lining up with TRBD1. Germline-derived CDR1 and CDR2 are MRHNA and SNTAGT. The CDR3 contains 13 residues. Losses at the gene ends were 6 bases for V and 12 bases for J; bases not matched to a gene: 11.

The genes are TRBV5-7 and TRBJ1-1; 8 positions match TRBD1. TRBV5-7 is marked as an open reading frame, function uncertain. CDR3 length: 15 residues. J was trimmed by 0 bases and V by 0 bases; bases with no gene match: 1. The CDR3 nucleotides read TGTGCCAGCAGCTTGGGGACAGGGATGAACACTGAAGCTTTCTTT. As protein: CASSLGTGMNTEAFF.

V usage is TRBV9 and J usage is TRBJ2-1, with 9 bases that match TRBD2. Germline loops: CDR1 SGDLS, CDR2 YYNGEE. This CDR3 is built from 16 residues. Trimming took 5 bases from V and 6 from J; bases not matched to a gene: 12. CDR3 sequence (DNA): TGTGCCAGCAGACCCGTACCGGCGGGGGGGCTCAATGAGCAGTTCTTC. Translation: CASRPVPAGGLNEQFF.

V usage is TRBV9 and J usage is TRBJ1-2, with D uncertain. Per germline, CDR1 SGDLS and CDR2 YYNGEE. Trimming stripped 0 bases from V and 3 bases from J, with 15 bases between. CDR3 length: 16 residues. CDR3 nucleotides: TGTGCCAGCAGCGTAGGGGTGGAGGCCCCGGACTATGGCTACACCTTC. Amino acids: CASSVGVEAPDYGYTF.

This chain links TRBV6-4 with TRBJ2-1; possibly TRBD2 for D (6 bases). Trimming stripped 4 bases from V and 0 bases from J, with 10 bases between. In germline, CDR1 is MRHNA, CDR2 SNTAGT. This CDR3 is built from 15 residues. As DNA, the CDR3 is TGTGCCAGCAGTGTGGAGGGAGGCTCCTACAATGAGCAGTTCTTC. This gives the protein CASSVEGGSYNEQFF.

The chain carries TRBV4-3 and TRBJ1-2; 9 bases are shared with TRBD1. This CDR3 is 14 amino acids long. Germline V gives CDR1 LGHNA, CDR2 YSLEER. V lost 1 base to trimming and J lost 4 bases; unmatched junction nucleotides: 1. CDR3 loop: CASSQGTGAYGYTF. CDR3 nucleotides: TGCGCCAGCAGCCAAGGGACAGGGGCCTATGGCTACACCTTC.